The present entry profiles one TCR beta chain with its context. CDR1 is SGHNT and CDR2 is YYREEE in the germline V gene (reference sequence). Trimming shortened V by 0 bases and J by 5 bases, and 8 bases separated the two germline ends. This CDR3 spans 13 amino acids. These data originate in a study of blood T cell repertoires in COVID-19. Method: immunoSEQ multiplex PCR; TCRdb's copy keeps in-frame clones and lacks some. The table has roughly 300,000 clones, 85% seen once. Sample: PBMCs or T cells enriched from blood (not recorded which). This sequence was found in a woman in her fifties or sixties who had recovered from COVID-19. The chain is built from TRBV5-4 and TRBJ2-5; maybe TRBD2 (5 bases). CDR3 in amino acids: CASSLERGETQYF. CDR3 nucleotide sequence: TGTGCCAGCAGCTTGGAACGCGGGGAGACCCAGTACTTC.